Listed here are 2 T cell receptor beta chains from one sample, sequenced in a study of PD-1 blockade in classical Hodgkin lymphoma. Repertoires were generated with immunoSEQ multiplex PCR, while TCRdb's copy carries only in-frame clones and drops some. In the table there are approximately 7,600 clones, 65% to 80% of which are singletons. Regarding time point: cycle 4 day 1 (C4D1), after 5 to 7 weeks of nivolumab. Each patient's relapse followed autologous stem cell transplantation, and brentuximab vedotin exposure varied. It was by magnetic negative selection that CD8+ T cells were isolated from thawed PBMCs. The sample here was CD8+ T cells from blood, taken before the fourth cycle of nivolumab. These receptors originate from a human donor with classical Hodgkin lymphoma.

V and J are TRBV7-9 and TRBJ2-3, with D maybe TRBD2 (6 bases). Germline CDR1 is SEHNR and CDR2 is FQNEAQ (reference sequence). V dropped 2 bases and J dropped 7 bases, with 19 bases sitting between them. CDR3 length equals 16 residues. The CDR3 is CASSLWWEEGHHTQYF. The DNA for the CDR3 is TGTGCCAGCAGCTTATGGTGGGAGGAGGGCCACCATACGCAGTATTTT.

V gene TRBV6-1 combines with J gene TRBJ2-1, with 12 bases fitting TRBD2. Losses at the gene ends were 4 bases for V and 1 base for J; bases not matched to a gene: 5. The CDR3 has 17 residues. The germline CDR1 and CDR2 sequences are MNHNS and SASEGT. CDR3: CASSGLAGAGSYNEQFF. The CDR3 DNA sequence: TGTGCCAGCAGTGGACTAGCGGGAGCGGGTTCCTACAATGAGCAGTTCTTC.